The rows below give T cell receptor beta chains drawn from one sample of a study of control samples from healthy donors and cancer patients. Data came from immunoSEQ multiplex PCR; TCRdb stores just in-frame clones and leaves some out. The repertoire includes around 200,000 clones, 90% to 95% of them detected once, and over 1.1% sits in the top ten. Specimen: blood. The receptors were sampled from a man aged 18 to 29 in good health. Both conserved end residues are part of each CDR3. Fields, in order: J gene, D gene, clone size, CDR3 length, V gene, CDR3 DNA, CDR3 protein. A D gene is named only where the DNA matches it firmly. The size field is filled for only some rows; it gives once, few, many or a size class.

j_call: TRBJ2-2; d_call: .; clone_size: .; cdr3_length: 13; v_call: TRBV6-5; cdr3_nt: TGTGCCAGCGGCCAACAGTACACCGGGGAGCTGTTTTTT; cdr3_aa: CASGQQYTGELFF
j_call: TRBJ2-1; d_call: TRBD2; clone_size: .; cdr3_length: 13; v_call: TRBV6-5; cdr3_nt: TGTGCCAGCAAACTAGCGCACTACAATGAGCAGTTCTTC; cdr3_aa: CASKLAHYNEQFF
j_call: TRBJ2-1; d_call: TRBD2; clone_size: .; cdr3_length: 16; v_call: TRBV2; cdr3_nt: TGTGCCAGCAGGGACCACCCGGGACTAGGGCGAGATGAGCAGTTCTTC; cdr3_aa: CASRDHPGLGRDEQFF
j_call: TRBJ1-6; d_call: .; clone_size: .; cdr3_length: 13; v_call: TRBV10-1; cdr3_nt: TGCGCCAGCAGTCTAAATAGTGATTCACCCCTCCACTTT; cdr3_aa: CASSLNSDSPLHF
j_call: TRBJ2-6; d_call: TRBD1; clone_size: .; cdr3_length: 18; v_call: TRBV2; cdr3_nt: TGTGCCAGCAGAGCTGGACAGGGGTTCCGGACCGGGGCCAACGTCCTGACTTTC; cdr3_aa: CASRAGQGFRTGANVLTF
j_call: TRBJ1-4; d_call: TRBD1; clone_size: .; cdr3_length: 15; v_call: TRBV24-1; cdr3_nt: TGTGCCACCAGTGATACGACAGGGATTAATGAAAAACTGTTTTTT; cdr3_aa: CATSDTTGINEKLFF
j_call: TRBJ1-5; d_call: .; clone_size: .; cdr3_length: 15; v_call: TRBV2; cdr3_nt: TGTGCCAGCAGTGAAACGGGGATGGTAAATCAGCCCCAGCATTTT; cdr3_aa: CASSETGMVNQPQHF
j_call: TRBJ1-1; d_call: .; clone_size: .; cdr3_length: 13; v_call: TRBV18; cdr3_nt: TGTGCCAGCTCCCAGGACTGGAACACTGAAGCTTTCTTT; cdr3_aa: CASSQDWNTEAFF
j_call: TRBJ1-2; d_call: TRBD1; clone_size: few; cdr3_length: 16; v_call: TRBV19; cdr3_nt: TGTGCCAGTCTTCTTACCGGGACAGGGTATAACTATGGCTACACCTTC; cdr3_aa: CASLLTGTGYNYGYTF
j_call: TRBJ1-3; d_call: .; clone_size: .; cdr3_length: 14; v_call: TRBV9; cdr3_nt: TGTGCCAGCAGCGTAGAAAGCTCTGGAAACACCATATATTTT; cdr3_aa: CASSVESSGNTIYF
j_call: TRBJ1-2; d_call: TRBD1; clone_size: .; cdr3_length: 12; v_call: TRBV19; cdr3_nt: TGTGCCAGTAGCCGGGACAGAGCCCCCTACACCTTC; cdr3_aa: CASSRDRAPYTF
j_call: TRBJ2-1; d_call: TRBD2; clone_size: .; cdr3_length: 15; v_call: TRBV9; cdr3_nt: TGTGCCAGCAGCTCGCCTAGCGGACGTTACAATGAGCAGTTCTTC; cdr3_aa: CASSSPSGRYNEQFF
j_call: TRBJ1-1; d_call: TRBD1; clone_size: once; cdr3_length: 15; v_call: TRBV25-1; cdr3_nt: TGTGCCAGCAGTGGCGGACAGGGGGCGGGCACTGAAGCTTTCTTT; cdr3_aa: CASSGGQGAGTEAFF
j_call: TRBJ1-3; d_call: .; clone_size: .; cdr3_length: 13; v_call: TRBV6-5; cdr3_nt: TGTGCCAGCAGCACCCCTGTAGGGAACACCATATATTTT; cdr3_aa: CASSTPVGNTIYF
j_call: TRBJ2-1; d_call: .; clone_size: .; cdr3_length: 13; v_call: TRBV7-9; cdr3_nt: TGTGCCAGCAGCTTAGCCCGGGCCAATGAGCAGTTCTTC; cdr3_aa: CASSLARANEQFF
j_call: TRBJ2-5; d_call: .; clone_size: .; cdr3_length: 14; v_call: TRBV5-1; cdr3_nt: TGCGCCAGCAGCTTTGCCGGGCCACAAGAGACCCAGTACTTC; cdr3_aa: CASSFAGPQETQYF
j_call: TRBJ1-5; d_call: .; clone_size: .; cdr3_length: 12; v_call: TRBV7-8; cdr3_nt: TGTGCCAGCAGCCTCCCGTATCAGCCCCAGCATTTT; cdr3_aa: CASSLPYQPQHF
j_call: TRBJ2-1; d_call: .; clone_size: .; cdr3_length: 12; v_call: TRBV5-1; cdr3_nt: TGCGCCAGCAGGTCCCCGGGGAATGAGCAGTTCTTC; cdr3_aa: CASRSPGNEQFF
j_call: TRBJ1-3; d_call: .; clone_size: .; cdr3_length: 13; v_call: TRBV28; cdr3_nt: TGTGCCAGCAGTTTGGTCGGTGGAAACACCATATATTTT; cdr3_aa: CASSLVGGNTIYF
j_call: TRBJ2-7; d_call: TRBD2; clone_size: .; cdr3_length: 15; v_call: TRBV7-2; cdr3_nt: TGTGCCAGCAGCTATAAGCGGGGGGGTATTTACGAGCAGTACTTC; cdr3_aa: CASSYKRGGIYEQYF
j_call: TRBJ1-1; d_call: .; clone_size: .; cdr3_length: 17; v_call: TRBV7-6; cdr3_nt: TGTGCCAGCTCCTTGCGACCGGGACTTGGTCCGAACACTGAAGCTTTCTTT; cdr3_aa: CASSLRPGLGPNTEAFF
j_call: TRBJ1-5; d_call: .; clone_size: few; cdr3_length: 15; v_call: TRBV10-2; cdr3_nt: TGCGCCAGCGCAAGAGAAGTGGATAGCAATCAGCCCCAGCATTTT; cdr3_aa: CASAREVDSNQPQHF
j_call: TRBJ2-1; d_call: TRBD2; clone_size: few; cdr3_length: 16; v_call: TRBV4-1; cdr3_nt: TGCGCCAGCAGCCAAGGTCCAGCGGGGGCCTACAATGAGCAGTTCTTC; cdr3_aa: CASSQGPAGAYNEQFF
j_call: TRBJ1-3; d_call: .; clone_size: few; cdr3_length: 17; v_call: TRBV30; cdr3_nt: TGTGCCTGGACCAAACCCTCCCCATCCCGCTCTGGAAACACCATATATTTT; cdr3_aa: CAWTKPSPSRSGNTIYF
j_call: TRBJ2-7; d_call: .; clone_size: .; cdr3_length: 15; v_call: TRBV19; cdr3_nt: TGTGCCAGTAGTCTCACACCCAGTGGCGCCTACGAGCAGTACTTC; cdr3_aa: CASSLTPSGAYEQYF
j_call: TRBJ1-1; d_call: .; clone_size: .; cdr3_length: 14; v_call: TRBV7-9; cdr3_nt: TGTGCCAGCAGCTTAGGGGCAGATATAATTGAAGCTTTCTTT; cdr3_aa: CASSLGADIIEAFF
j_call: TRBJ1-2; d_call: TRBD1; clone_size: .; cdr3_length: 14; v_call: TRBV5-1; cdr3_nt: TGCGCCAGCCGTGCAAGACAGGGGGCTTATGGCTACACCTTC; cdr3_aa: CASRARQGAYGYTF
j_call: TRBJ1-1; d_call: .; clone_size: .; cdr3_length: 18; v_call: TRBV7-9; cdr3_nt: TGTGCCAGCAGCTTAGGGGGTCGACGAGGTTCCGGAAACACTGAAGCTTTCTTT; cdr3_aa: CASSLGGRRGSGNTEAFF
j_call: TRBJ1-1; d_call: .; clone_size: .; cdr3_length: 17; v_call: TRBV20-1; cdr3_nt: TGCAGTGCTAGTATTTGGGGGGCAGGGGTTATGAACACTGAAGCTTTCTTT; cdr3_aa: CSASIWGAGVMNTEAFF
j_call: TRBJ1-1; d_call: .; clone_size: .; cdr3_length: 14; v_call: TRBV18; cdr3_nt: TGTGCCAGCTCACCACAACCGGTAAACACTGAAGCTTTCTTT; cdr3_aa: CASSPQPVNTEAFF
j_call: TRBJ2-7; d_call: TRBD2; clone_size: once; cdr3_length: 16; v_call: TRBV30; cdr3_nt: TGTGCCTGGAAACGCCTAGCGGGGCCCCAAGCCTACGAGCAGTACTTC; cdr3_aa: CAWKRLAGPQAYEQYF
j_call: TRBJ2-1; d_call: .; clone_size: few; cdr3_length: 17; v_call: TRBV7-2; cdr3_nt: TGTGCCAGCAGCCTAACTGGGGGCCATAGCTCCTACAATGAGCAGTTCTTC; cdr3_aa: CASSLTGGHSSYNEQFF
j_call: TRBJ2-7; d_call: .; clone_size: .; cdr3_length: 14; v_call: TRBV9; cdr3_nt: TGTGCCAGCAGCGCCGGGGTGGTTTCGGGGGAGCAGTACTTC; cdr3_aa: CASSAGVVSGEQYF
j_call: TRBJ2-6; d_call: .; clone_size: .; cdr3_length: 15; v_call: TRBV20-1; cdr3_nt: TGCAGTGCTAGTGGAGGGGGCTCTGGGGCCAACGTCCTGACTTTC; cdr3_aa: CSASGGGSGANVLTF
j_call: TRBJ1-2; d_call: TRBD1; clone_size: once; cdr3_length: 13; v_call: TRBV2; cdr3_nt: TGTGCCAGCAGTCAACAGGGGATCTATGGCTACACCTTC; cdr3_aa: CASSQQGIYGYTF
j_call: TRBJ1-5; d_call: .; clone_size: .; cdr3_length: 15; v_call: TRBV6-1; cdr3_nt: TGTGCCAGCAGTGAAACATGGTGGAGCAATCAGCCCCAGCATTTT; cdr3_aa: CASSETWWSNQPQHF
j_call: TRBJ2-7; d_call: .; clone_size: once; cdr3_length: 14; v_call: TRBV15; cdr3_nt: TGTGCCACCAGCAGAAAGGGACCGCGCTACGAGCAGTACTTC; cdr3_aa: CATSRKGPRYEQYF
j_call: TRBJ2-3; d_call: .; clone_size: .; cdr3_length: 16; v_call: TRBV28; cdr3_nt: TGTGCCAGCAGTTTACGGCTGATGAGCAGCACAGATACGCAGTATTTT; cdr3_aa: CASSLRLMSSTDTQYF
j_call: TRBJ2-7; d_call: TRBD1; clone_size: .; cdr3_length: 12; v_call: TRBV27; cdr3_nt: TGTGCCACCAGGGACAGCTCCTACGAGCAGTACTTC; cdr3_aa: CATRDSSYEQYF
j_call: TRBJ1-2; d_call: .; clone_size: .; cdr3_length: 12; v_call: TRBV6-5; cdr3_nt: TGTGCCAGCAACTCACAGGGTTGGGGCTACACCTTC; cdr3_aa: CASNSQGWGYTF
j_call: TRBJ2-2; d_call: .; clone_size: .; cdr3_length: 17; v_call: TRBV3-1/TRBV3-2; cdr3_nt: TGTGCCAGCAGCCGCGCAACATTGGGACCCTCCAGCGGGGAGCTGTTTTTT; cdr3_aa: CASSRATLGPSSGELFF
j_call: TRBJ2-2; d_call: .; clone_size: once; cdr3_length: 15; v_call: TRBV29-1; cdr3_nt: TGCAGCGTTGTAGACCCGGGGGAGAACACCGGGGAGCTGTTTTTT; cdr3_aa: CSVVDPGENTGELFF
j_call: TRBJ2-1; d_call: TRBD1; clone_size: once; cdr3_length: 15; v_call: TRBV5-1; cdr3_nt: TGCGCCAGCAGCTCCACCGGGACAGGGGGCGATGAGCAGTTCTTC; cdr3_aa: CASSSTGTGGDEQFF
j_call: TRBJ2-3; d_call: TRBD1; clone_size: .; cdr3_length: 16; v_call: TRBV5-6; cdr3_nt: TGTGCCAGCAGCTTAAGGACAGGGGTAAAGACAGATACGCAGTATTTT; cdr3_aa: CASSLRTGVKTDTQYF
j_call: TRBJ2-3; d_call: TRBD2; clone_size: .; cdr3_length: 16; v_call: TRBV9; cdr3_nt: TGTGCCAGCAGCGTAGCTACTAGCGGACCCACAGATACGCAGTATTTT; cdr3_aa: CASSVATSGPTDTQYF
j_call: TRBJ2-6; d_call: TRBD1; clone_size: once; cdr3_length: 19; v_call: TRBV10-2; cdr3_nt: TGCGCCAGCAGCGAACTAAGGCCCTCAGGGGGCTCTGGGGCCAACGTCCTGACTTTC; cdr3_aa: CASSELRPSGGSGANVLTF
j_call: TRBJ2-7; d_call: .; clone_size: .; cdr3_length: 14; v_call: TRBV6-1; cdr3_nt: TGTGCCAGCAGTGAATCCAACACGGTATACGAGCAGTACTTC; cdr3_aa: CASSESNTVYEQYF
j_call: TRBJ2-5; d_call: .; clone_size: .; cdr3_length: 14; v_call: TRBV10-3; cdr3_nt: TGTGCCATCAGTGAGTCGAGTGGGTCAGAGACCCAGTACTTC; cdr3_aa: CAISESSGSETQYF